These 9 T cell receptor beta chains came from one sample sequenced in a study of T cell responses to AZD1222 COVID-19 vaccine. Generated by immunoSEQ multiplex PCR, the TCRdb table keeps only in-frame clones and is missing some. Counted here are 95,000 to 110,000 clones, under 95% occurring once; the ten biggest clones make up 20% to 25%. The material was peripheral blood, obtained on day 0 of AZD1222 vaccination. The source of these receptors is an adult in good health.

This clone showed up just once. The chain uses TRBV2 and TRBJ2-5; 10 bases fit TRBD2. The ends lost 6 bases at V and 2 bases at J; junction bases unmatched: 6. The CDR3 loop spans 15 amino acids. Germline assignment: CDR1 SNHLY and CDR2 FYNNEI. The CDR3: CASRVAGGRQETQYF. DNA of the CDR3: TGTGCCAGCAGAGTAGCGGGGGGACGTCAAGAGACCCAGTACTTC.

The chain employs TRBV11-2 and TRBJ1-3; 8 nucleotides match TRBD1. V gave up 2 bases and J gave up 4 bases; unmatched junction bases: 7. The CDR3 length is 16 residues. CDR1 and CDR2 from the germline V gene are SGHAT and FQNNGV. CDR3 coding DNA: TGTGCCAGCAGCTTATGGCAGGGGGCGCAAGGAAACACCATATATTTT. Translation gives CASSLWQGAQGNTIYF.

This clone was seen once. The rearrangement uses TRBV30 and TRBJ1-1; TRBD1 might be the D (5 bases). V lost 8 bases and J 1 base, leaving 8 bases between the germline ends. Germline CDR1 is GTSNPN and CDR2 is SVGIG (reference sequence). The CDR3 covers 11 residues. The CDR3 is CARGQNTEAFF. The CDR3 DNA sequence: TGTGCCCGAGGACAGAACACTGAAGCTTTCTTT.

The chain employs TRBV23-1 and TRBJ1-1; no firm D call. TRBV23-1 is assigned to the ORF class and has an uncertain function. The CDR3 has 11 residues. Trimming cost V 10 bases and J 1 base, with 7 bases left between them. CDR3 residues: CATAKNTEAFF. The CDR3 DNA is TGCGCCACTGCGAAGAACACTGAAGCTTTCTTT.

The rearrangement uses TRBV4-1 and TRBJ2-2; D not certain. This CDR3 is built from 14 residues. The germline CDR1 and CDR2 sequences are MGHRA and YSYEKL. The ends were cut back, 1 base at V and 5 bases at J, with 8 bases in the middle. The CDR3 DNA reads as TGCGCCAGCAGCCAAGGAGGTGGGACCGGGGAGCTGTTTTTT. Translating it yields CASSQGGGTGELFF.

This clone was seen once. V gene TRBV12-3 or TRBV12-4 combines with J gene TRBJ1-1; a weak D match, TRBD1 (5 bases). The CDR3 runs to 13 residues. The ends were cut back, 7 bases at V and 1 base at J, with 10 bases in the middle. For the CDR3, the DNA is TGTGCCAGCAATTGGGGACGGAACACTGAAGCTTTCTTT. The encoded protein is CASNWGRNTEAFF.

V gene TRBV14 combines with J gene TRBJ1-1; D call uncertain. Germline CDR1 is SGHDN and CDR2 is FVKESK. The CDR3 spans 13 residues. Trimming removed 0 bases at V and 6 bases at J, with 8 bases between. The CDR3 sequence is CASSQDRESEAFF. The CDR3 DNA is TGTGCCAGCAGCCAAGATCGTGAGTCTGAAGCTTTCTTT.

The chain is built from TRBV18 and TRBJ2-3, with D possibly matching TRBD2 (5 bases). The germline V gene encodes CDR1 KGHSH and CDR2 LQKENI. This CDR3 contains 15 residues. V was clipped by 4 bases and J by 1 base, with 12 bases between them. In DNA form, the CDR3 reads TGTGCCAGCTCACTCCTCGGGGTTGGCACAGATACGCAGTATTTT. As protein: CASSLLGVGTDTQYF. Supplemented by reference TRBV18 and TRBJ2-3, the full variable domain reads NAGVMQNPRHLVRRRGQEARLRCSPMKGHSHVYWYRQLPEEGLKFMVYLQKENIIDESGMPKERFSAEFPKEGPSILRIQQVVRGDSAAYFCASSLLGVGTDTQYFGPGTRLTVL.

The rearrangement links TRBV25-1 to TRBJ2-7; the match to TRBD1 covers 9 bases. This CDR3 has 13 amino acids. V dropped 6 bases and J dropped 7; count of bases not matched to a gene: 7. In germline, CDR1 is MGHDK, CDR2 SYGVNS. CDR3 residues: CASRWGQGNEQYF. The CDR3 nucleotides are TGTGCCAGCAGGTGGGGACAGGGTAATGAGCAGTACTTC.